Reported below is one T cell receptor beta chain. No antigen is known for it. Base qualities were left out, and no much larger clone turns up one base away. The data originate from a study of blood T cell repertoires in COVID-19 (dated by TCRdb to 2019 to 2021). At the level of the whole study: Samples from collaborators originated in the United States, Italy and Spain and spanned both the acute and convalescent phases of COVID-19. Samples came from the ongoing ImmuneRACE study (first 160 participants) plus 1,254 subjects from 6 global collaborators. Sample metadata almost always included a de-identified subject ID, COVID-19 status, age in years and sex. The material from the prospective study consisted of cDNA or gDNA derived from T cells, B-cell-depleted T cells, or PBMCs. Subjects who had been exposed to COVID-19, were actively infected with it, or had recovered from it provided the deeply sampled blood TCRbeta repertoires that made up the dataset. The repertoires were released in a freely available public database meant as a resource for research on the immune response to SARS-CoV-2. Where available, HLA class I and class II types were obtained from metadata supplied by the sample provider rather than from assay-based typing. Summary of the overall study and its limitations: How much clinical and demographic metadata was included differed by source and by participant, and the metadata was provided uncurated.

TCRbeta CDR3 regions were amplified from genomic DNA using the immunoSEQ Assay, a bias-controlled multiplex PCR. Turning to the authors' computational methods: The number of nucleated cells in each sample was estimated from the amplification of reference gene primers within the assay. Sequence reads were collapsed and filtered to measure the absolute abundance of every unique TCRbeta CDR3 rearrangement. For each sample, productive Simpson clonality was calculated by taking the square root of Simpson's diversity index across productive rearrangements. The clones in this table, taken by TCRdb from immuneACCESS, are in-frame only. Not every clone is retained; where verified, under half of the shortfall comes from an unresolved V gene, and the cause of the rest is unknown. V, J and clone size derive from that table, while D and trimming were established from the DNA sequence. The sample yields 350,000 to 400,000 clones; roughly 90% were counted once. Together, the top ten hold about 6.8% of the sample.

The CDR3 starts with the cysteine, ends with the phenylalanine, and has 13 residues. Only CDR3 DNA is held: 39 bases, read in frame from base 1. V ends up 8 bases short and J 1 base short, with an unmatched junction base count of 4. Reading the germline V gene (reference sequence) gives CDR1 SEHNR and CDR2 FQNEAQ. Collaborating institutions collected whole blood in K2EDTA tubes following their own protocols. For TCRbeta analysis, collaborators shipped samples as frozen whole blood, isolated PBMCs, or DNA extracted from either of those sample types. The specimen was peripheral blood. The chain is made from TRBV7-9 and TRBJ1-1; 7 nucleotides in the junction match TRBD1. The sequence came from a man aged 18 to 29 with active or convalescent COVID-19. The CDR3 region reads CASSGQKNTEAFF. The DNA sequence is as follows: TGTGCCAGCTCGGGACAGAAGAACACTGAAGCTTTCTTT.